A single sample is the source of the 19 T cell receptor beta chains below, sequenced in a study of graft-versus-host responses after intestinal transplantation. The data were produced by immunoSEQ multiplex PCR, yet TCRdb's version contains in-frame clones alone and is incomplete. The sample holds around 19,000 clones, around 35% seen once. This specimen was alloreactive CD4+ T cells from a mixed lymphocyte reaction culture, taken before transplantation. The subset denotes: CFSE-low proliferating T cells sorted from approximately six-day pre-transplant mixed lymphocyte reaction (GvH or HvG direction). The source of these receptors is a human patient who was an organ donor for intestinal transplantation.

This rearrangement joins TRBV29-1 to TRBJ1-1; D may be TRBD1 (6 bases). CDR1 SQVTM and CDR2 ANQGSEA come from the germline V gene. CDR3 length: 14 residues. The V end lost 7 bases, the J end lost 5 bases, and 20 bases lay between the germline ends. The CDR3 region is CSGATQGGTTEAFF. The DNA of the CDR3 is TGCAGCGGGGCCACACAGGGAGGTACAACTGAAGCTTTCTTT.

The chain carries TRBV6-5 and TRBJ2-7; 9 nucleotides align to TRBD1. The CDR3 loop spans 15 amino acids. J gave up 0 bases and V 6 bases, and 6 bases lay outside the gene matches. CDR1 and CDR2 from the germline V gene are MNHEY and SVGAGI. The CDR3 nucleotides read TGTGCCAGCAGCCGACCGGGACAGGGCTCCTACGAGCAGTACTTC. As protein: CASSRPGQGSYEQYF.

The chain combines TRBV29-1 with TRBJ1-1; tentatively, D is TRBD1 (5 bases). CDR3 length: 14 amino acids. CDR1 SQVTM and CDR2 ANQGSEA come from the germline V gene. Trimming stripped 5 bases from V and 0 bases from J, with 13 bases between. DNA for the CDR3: TGCAGCGTTTCAGGGTACCTTATGAACACTGAAGCTTTCTTT. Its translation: CSVSGYLMNTEAFF.

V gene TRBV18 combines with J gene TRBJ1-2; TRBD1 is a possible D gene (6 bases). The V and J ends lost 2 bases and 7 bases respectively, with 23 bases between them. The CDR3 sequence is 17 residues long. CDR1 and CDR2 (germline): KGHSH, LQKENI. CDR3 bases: TGTGCCAGCTCACCAGGAGTCGGGGACTGGGGGCGCGTTGGCTACACCTTC. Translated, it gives CASSPGVGDWGRVGYTF. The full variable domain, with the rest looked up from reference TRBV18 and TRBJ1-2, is NAGVMQNPRHLVRRRGQEARLRCSPMKGHSHVYWYRQLPEEGLKFMVYLQKENIIDESGMPKERFSAEFPKEGPSILRIQQVVRGDSAAYFCASSPGVGDWGRVGYTFGSGTRLTVV.

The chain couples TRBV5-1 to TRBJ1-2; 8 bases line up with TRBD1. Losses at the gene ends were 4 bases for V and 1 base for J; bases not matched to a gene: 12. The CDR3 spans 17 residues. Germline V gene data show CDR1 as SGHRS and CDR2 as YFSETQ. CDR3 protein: CASSPGGFFPINYGYTF. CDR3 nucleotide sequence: TGCGCCAGCAGCCCAGGGGGCTTCTTCCCTATTAACTATGGCTACACCTTC.

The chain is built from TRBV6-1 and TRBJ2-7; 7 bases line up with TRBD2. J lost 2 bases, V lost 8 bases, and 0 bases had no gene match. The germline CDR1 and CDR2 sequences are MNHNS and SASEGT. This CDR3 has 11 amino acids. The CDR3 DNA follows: TGTGCCAGCGGGAGGGCCTACGAGCAGTACTTC. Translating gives CASGRAYEQYF.

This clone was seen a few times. The CDR3 here is CASSLDYNSGGPKFF. The CDR3 region has the DNA TGTGCCAGCAGCCTTGATTACAATAGCGGGGGACCAAAGTTCTTC. The J gene is TRBJ2-1, the V gene TRBV4-2; TRBD2 agrees at 9 bases. In germline, CDR1 is LGHNA, CDR2 YNFKEQ. Trimming took 4 bases from V and 14 from J; bases not matched to a gene: 15. The CDR3 runs 15 residues.

CDR3 DNA: TGCAGCGTTGAAAATCAGCCGAGGGCGTTCTTC. As protein: CSVENQPRAFF. The chain couples TRBV29-1 to TRBJ2-1; D is perhaps TRBD2 (5 bases). The CDR3 has 11 residues. Germline V gene data show CDR1 as SQVTM and CDR2 as ANQGSEA. Deletions cut 2 bases from V and 15 bases from J, with 14 bases between.

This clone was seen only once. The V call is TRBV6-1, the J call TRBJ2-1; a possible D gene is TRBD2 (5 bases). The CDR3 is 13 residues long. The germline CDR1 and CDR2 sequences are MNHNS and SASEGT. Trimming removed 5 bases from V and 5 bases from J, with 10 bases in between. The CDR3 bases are TGTGCCAGCAGTTATACTAGAGACAATGAGCAGTTCTTC. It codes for CASSYTRDNEQFF.

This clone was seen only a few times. The DNA of the CDR3 is TGCAGCGTTGAATGGACAGGGGGGTCCTACGAGCAGTACTTC. This translates into CSVEWTGGSYEQYF. The V and J genes are TRBV29-1 and TRBJ2-7; 10 bases align to TRBD1. This CDR3 spans 14 amino acids. J lost 1 base, V lost 2 bases, and 2 bases had no gene match. Germline lookup yields CDR1 SQVTM and CDR2 ANQGSEA.

This CDR3 reads CASSYSSGLYGYTF. CDR3 nucleotides: TGTGCCAGCAGTTACTCTTCAGGCCTCTATGGCTACACCTTC. The chain couples TRBV6-6 to TRBJ1-2; no clear D gene. CDR1 and CDR2 from the germline V gene are MNHNY and SVGAGI (reference sequence). The CDR3 sequence is 14 residues long. V gave up 0 bases and J gave up 4 bases, with 9 bases separating them.

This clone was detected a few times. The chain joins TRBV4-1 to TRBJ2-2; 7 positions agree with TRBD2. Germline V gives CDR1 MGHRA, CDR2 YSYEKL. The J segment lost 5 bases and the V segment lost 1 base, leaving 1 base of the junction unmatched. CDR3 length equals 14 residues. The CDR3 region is CASSQVGGTGELFF. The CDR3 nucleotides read TGCGCCAGCAGCCAAGTGGGGGGGACCGGGGAGCTGTTTTTT.

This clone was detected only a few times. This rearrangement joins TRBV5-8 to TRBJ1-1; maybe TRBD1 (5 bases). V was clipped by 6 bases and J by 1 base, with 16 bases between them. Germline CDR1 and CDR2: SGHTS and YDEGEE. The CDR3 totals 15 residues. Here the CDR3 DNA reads TGTGCCAGCAACCCTCGAGCAGGGACGAACACTGAAGCTTTCTTT. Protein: CASNPRAGTNTEAFF.

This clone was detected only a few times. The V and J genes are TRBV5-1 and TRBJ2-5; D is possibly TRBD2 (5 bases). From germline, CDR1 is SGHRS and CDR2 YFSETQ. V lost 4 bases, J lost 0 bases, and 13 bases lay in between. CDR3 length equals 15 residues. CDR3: CASSRMDFYQETQYF. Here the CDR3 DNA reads TGCGCCAGCAGCCGCATGGACTTTTACCAAGAGACCCAGTACTTC. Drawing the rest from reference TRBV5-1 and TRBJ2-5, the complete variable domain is KAGVTQTPRYLIKTRGQQVTLSCSPISGHRSVSWYQQTPGQGLQFLFEYFSETQRNKGNFPGRFSGRQFSNSRSEMNVSTLELGDSALYLCASSRMDFYQETQYFGPGTRLLVL.

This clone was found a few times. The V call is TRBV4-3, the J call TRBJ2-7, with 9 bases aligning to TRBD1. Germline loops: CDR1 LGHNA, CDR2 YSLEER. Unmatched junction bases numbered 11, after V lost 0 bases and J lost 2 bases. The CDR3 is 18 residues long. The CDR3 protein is CASSQDVRSGTGPYEQYF. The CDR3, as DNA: TGCGCCAGCAGCCAAGATGTTCGTTCCGGGACAGGGCCCTACGAGCAGTACTTC.

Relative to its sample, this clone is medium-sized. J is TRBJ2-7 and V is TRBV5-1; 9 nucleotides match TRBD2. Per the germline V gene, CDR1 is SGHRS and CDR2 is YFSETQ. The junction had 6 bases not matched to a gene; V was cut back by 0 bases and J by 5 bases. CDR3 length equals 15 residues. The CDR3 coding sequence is TGCGCCAGCAGCTTGGGTAGCGGGAGTGGCCACGAGCAGTACTTC. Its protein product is CASSLGSGSGHEQYF.

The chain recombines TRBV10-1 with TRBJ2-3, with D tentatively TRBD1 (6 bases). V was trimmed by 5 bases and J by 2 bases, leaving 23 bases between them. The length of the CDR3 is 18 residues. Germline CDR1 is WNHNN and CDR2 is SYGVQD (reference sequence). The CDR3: CASSKRSDRRSSTDTQYF. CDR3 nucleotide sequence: TGCGCCAGCAGTAAGAGATCTGACAGGAGATCATCCACAGATACGCAGTATTTT.

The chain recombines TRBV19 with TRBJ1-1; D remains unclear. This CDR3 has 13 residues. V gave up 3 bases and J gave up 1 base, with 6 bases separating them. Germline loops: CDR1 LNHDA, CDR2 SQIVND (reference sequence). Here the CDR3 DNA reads TGTGCCAGTAGTATGTCCGGGAACACTGAAGCTTTCTTT. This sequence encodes CASSMSGNTEAFF. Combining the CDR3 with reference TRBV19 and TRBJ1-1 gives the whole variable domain DGGITQSPKYLFRKEGQNVTLSCEQNLNHDAMYWYRQDPGQGLRLIYYSQIVNDFQKGDIAEGYSVSREKKESFPLTVTSAQKNPTAFYLCASSMSGNTEAFFGQGTRLTVV.

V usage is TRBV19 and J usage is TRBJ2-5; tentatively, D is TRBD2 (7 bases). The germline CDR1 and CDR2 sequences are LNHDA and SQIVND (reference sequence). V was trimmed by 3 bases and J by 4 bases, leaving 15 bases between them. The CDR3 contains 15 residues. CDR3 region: CASSIGGGLGETQYF. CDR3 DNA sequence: TGTGCCAGTAGTATTGGGGGGGGCTTGGGAGAGACCCAGTACTTC. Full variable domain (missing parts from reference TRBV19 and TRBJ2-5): DGGITQSPKYLFRKEGQNVTLSCEQNLNHDAMYWYRQDPGQGLRLIYYSQIVNDFQKGDIAEGYSVSREKKESFPLTVTSAQKNPTAFYLCASSIGGGLGETQYFGPGTRLLVL.